What follows are 4 T cell receptor beta chains derived from one specimen sequenced in a study of T-cell memory formation after mild COVID-19. TCRdb reanalysed the 5' RACE reads using MiXCR and keeps one entry per CDR3 protein. The data contain more than 350,000 distinct CDR3 sequences, about 17% of them singletons. The specimen was PBMCs or a T cell subset sorted from them (not recorded which). These receptors were collected from a man in his late teens or twenties who had mild COVID-19 (a few samples of this study predate the infection). Cell type and time point are not known.

This chain joins TRBV11-2 and TRBJ2-1; D is perhaps TRBD2 (6 bases). Looked up from germline, CDR1 is SGHAT and CDR2 is FQNNGV. The V end lost 2 bases, the J end lost 1 base, and 12 bases lay between the germline ends. CDR3 size: 16 residues. This CDR3 reads CASSLWGGISYNEQFF. The DNA for the CDR3 is TGTGCCAGCAGCTTATGGGGCGGGATATCCTACAATGAGCAGTTCTTC.

V usage is TRBV6-2 or TRBV6-3 and J usage is TRBJ1-1; D not resolved. CDR3 size: 13 residues. Germline lookup yields CDR1 MNHEY and CDR2 SVGEGT. V shed 6 bases and J shed 11 bases, with 19 bases lying between them. Here the CDR3 DNA reads TGTGCCAGCAGACCACCAGTAACCGGGAGGGCTTTCTTT. It is translated as CASRPPVTGRAFF.

The V call is TRBV7-2, the J call TRBJ2-3; 9 bases fit TRBD2. After removal of 7 bases from V and 5 bases from J, the junction contained 13 bases not matched to a gene. This CDR3 has 16 residues. The germline CDR1 and CDR2 sequences are SGHTA and FQGNSA. The CDR3 loop is CASISRAGGPRDTQYF. CDR3 bases: TGTGCCAGCATCAGTCGGGCGGGAGGGCCTCGAGATACGCAGTATTTT.

CDR3 sequence reads: CASSLASFNQPQHF. The CDR3 region has the DNA TGTGCCAGCAGTTTAGCCAGCTTCAATCAGCCCCAGCATTTT. This sequence joins TRBV12-3 or TRBV12-4 and TRBJ1-5; the D is unclear. The CDR3 consists of 14 residues. V lost 0 bases and J lost 3, with 6 bases in between.